Presented here are 10 T cell receptor beta chains from one specimen sequenced in a study of cytomegalovirus exposure and HLA in healthy donors. Researchers ran the PCR with 60 Vbeta and 13 Jbeta primers. The assay was immunoSEQ multiplex PCR, and TCRdb's table has in-frame clones only and misses some. The sample records just over 150,000 clones, under 90% being singletons. Sequencing used PBMCs. The receptor set was obtained from a man aged 18 to 35 in good health and CMV-seronegative.

The gene calls are TRBV6-1 and TRBJ1-2, with TRBD1 matching 9 bases. The CDR3 spans 15 residues. The germline V gene has CDR1 MNHNS and CDR2 SASEGT. The V gene end was trimmed by 5 bases and the J gene end by 5 bases; junction bases not matched to a gene: 9. The CDR3 loop is CASSSWTGAAYGYTF. The CDR3 DNA is TGTGCCAGCAGTTCTTGGACAGGGGCGGCTTATGGCTACACCTTC.

The chain joins TRBV10-3 to TRBJ1-2; maybe TRBD1 (5 bases). The germline CDR1 and CDR2 sequences are ENHRY and SYGVKD. The germline V and J ends were trimmed by 10 bases and 6 bases, with 15 bases remaining between them. The CDR3 spans 12 residues. CDR3: CATLPSGDGYTF. The CDR3 DNA is TGTGCCACCCTACCGTCGGGGGATGGCTACACCTTC.

The V call is TRBV25-1, the J call TRBJ2-1; unclear D gene. V was cut by 1 base and J by 2 bases, with 9 bases left in between. The CDR3 is made up of 15 amino acids. The V gene's germline CDR1 is MGHDK and CDR2 SYGVNS. CDR3 bases: TGTGCCAGCAGTGAATCTCCGCTAGCCTACAATGAGCAGTTCTTC. It translates to CASSESPLAYNEQFF.

The chain uses TRBV21-1 and TRBJ2-7; TRBD1 is taken as the D call from the table, unchecked against the DNA. TRBV21-1 is a pseudogene segment. There are 16 residues in the CDR3. CDR3 nucleotides: TGTGCCAGCAGCAATCTCGAACAGGGGGCGATCCACGAGCAGTACTTC. It encodes CASSNLEQGAIHEQYF.

Here the CDR3 reads CASSGDKGALGYTF. The CDR3 DNA is TGTGCCAGCAGTGGTGACAAGGGGGCGTTAGGCTACACCTTC. The chain joins TRBV2 to TRBJ1-2, with 7 nucleotides matching TRBD1. The CDR3 has 14 amino acids. V trimming: 4 bases; J trimming: 8 bases; junction bases outside the gene matches: 10. Germline lookup yields CDR1 SNHLY and CDR2 FYNNEI.

The J gene is TRBJ2-7, the V gene TRBV5-8, with 7 bases that match TRBD2. In germline, CDR1 is SGHTS, CDR2 YDEGEE. This CDR3 has 13 residues. V shed 0 bases, J shed 6 bases, and the junction held 3 bases outside the gene matches. This CDR3 is CASSLVERGEQYF. The CDR3 DNA reads as TGTGCCAGCAGCTTGGTCGAGCGGGGCGAGCAGTACTTC.

This chain uses TRBV27 with TRBJ2-2, with 7 bases that match TRBD1. Germline lookup yields CDR1 MNHEY and CDR2 SMNVEV (reference sequence). This CDR3 spans 15 amino acids. Trimming at V came to 2 bases and at J to 4 bases, leaving 4 bases not matched to a gene. CDR3 sequence reads: CASSLRQGVTGELFF. Here the CDR3 DNA reads TGTGCCAGCAGTTTAAGACAGGGCGTCACCGGGGAGCTGTTTTTT.

The gene calls are TRBV5-1 and TRBJ2-7, with 7 bases lining up with TRBD2. The junction had 10 bases not matched to a gene; V was cut back by 3 bases and J by 1 base. The CDR3 length is 16 residues. Germline CDR1 is SGHRS and CDR2 is YFSETQ. The DNA for the CDR3 is TGCGCCAGCAGCTCGGAAGGACTAGTCCAATCCTACGAGCAGTACTTC. Translating it yields CASSSEGLVQSYEQYF.

The chain links TRBV28 to TRBJ1-1; TRBD1 is a possible D gene (6 bases). Germline V lookup: CDR1 MDHEN, CDR2 SYDVKM. The CDR3 consists of 15 residues. The V and J ends lost 5 bases and 5 bases respectively, with 18 bases between them. The CDR3 reads CASSSTGWTVTEAFF. CDR3 in DNA: TGTGCCAGCAGTAGCACCGGGTGGACAGTGACTGAAGCTTTCTTT.

This clone has only a few counts. V usage is TRBV11-3 and J usage is TRBJ1-5; 7 bases are a match to TRBD1. Per the germline V gene, CDR1 is SGHNT and CDR2 is YENEEA. The CDR3 has 16 amino acids. J was trimmed by 7 bases and V by 5 bases; bases with no gene match: 14. DNA for the CDR3: TGTGCCAGCAGCGGCGTCCGGGACAGAGAGGAACAGCCCCAGCATTTT. Encoded protein: CASSGVRDREEQPQHF.